These 4 T cell receptor beta chains were all obtained from the same sample, sequenced in a study of cytomegalovirus exposure and HLA in healthy donors. The PCR contained 60 Vbeta and 13 Jbeta primers. The method was immunoSEQ multiplex PCR; TCRdb's version includes in-frame clones alone and lacks a portion of them. This specimen shows around 60,000 clones; the ten leading clones hold roughly 5%. The sequenced material came from PBMCs. The receptors originated from a man under 40 in good health and CMV-seropositive.

V is TRBV7-3 and J is TRBJ2-5; 9 bases are shared with TRBD1. The germline V gene encodes CDR1 SGHTA and CDR2 FQGTGA. V lost 2 bases and J lost 5; bases outside the gene matches: 3. The CDR3 has 14 amino acids. The DNA of the CDR3 is TGTGCCAGCAGCTTAGGGACAGGGCAGGAGACCCAGTACTTC. Its protein product is CASSLGTGQETQYF.

V and J are TRBV29-1 and TRBJ2-3; D is uncertain. Germline CDR1 reads SQVTM; CDR2 reads ANQGSEA. The CDR3 is 13 amino acids. The V and J ends lost 4 bases and 3 bases respectively, with 11 bases between them. The CDR3: CSVAAGSTDTQYF. The CDR3, as DNA: TGCAGCGTTGCGGCCGGGTCGACAGATACGCAGTATTTT.

The chain combines TRBV7-6 with TRBJ1-2; D is uncertain. V was trimmed by 1 base and J by 1 base, leaving 10 bases between them. Germline V gives CDR1 SGHVS, CDR2 FNYEAQ. There are 15 residues in the CDR3. The CDR3 DNA reads TGTGCCAGCAGCTTAGGGCCGGGAGTTAACTATGGCTACACCTTC. It is translated as CASSLGPGVNYGYTF.

Details on this clone: A junction boundary mismatches the germline segment, possibly from a read error. The V gene is TRBV20-1, the J gene TRBJ2-1, with 7 bases lining up with TRBD1. CDR1 is DFQATT and CDR2 is SNEGSKA in the germline V gene (reference sequence). The CDR3 totals 11 residues. The chain's CDR3 is CSARLTGPQVF. The DNA of the CDR3 is TGCAGTGCTAGGCTGACAGGGCCGCAGGTCTTC.